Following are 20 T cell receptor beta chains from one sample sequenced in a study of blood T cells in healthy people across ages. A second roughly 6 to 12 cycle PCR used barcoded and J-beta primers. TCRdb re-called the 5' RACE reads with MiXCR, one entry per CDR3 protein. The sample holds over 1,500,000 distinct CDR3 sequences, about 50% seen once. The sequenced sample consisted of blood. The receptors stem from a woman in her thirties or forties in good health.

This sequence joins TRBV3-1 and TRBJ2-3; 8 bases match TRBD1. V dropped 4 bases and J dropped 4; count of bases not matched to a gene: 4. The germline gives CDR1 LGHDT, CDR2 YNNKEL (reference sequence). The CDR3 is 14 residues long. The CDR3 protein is CASSLDRVSDTQYF. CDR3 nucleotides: TGTGCCAGCAGCCTGGACAGGGTGTCAGATACGCAGTATTTT.

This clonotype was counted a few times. The CDR3 region is CASSFVGGGTDTQYF. The CDR3, as DNA: TGTGCCAGCAGTTTTGTTGGCGGGGGCACAGATACGCAGTATTTT. The V call is TRBV12-3 or TRBV12-4, the J call TRBJ2-3; D possibly corresponds to TRBD2 (6 bases). This CDR3 spans 15 amino acids. V was cut by 3 bases and J by 1 base, with 11 bases left in between.

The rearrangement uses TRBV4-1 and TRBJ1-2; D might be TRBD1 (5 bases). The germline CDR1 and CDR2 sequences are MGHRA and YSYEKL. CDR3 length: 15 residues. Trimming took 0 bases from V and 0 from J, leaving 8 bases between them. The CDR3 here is CASSQEGLSNYGYTF. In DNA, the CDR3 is TGCGCCAGCAGCCAAGAGGGACTGTCTAACTATGGCTACACCTTC.

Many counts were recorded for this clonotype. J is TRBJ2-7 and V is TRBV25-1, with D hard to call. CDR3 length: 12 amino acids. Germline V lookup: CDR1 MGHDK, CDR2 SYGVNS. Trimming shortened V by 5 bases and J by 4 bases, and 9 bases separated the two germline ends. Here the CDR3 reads CASSPVTYEQYF. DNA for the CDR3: TGTGCCAGCAGTCCCGTTACGTACGAGCAGTACTTC.

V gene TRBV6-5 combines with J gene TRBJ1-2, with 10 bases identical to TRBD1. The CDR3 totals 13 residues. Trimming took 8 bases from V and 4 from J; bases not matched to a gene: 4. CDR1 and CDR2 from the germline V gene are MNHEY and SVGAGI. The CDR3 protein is CASGGTGVYGYTF. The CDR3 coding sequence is TGTGCCAGCGGCGGGACAGGGGTCTATGGCTACACCTTC.

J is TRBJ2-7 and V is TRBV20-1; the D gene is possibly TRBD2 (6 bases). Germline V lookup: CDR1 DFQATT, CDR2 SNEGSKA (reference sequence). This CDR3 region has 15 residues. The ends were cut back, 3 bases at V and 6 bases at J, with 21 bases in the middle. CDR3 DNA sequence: TGCAGTGCTAGTACGGGGGTTGGTTCTACCATCGAGCAGTACTTC. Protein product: CSASTGVGSTIEQYF.

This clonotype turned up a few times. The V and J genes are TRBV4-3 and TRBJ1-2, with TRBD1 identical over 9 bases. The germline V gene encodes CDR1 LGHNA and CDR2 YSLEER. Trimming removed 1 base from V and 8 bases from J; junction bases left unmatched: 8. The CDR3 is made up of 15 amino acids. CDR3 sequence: CASSQGDRDNVGYTF. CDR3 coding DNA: TGCGCCAGCAGCCAAGGGGACAGGGATAATGTGGGCTACACCTTC.

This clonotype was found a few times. In nucleotides, the CDR3 is TGTGCCAGCACCCTTTCGGGTGGCGCAGATACGCAGTATTTT. Its protein is CASTLSGGADTQYF. This chain connects TRBV6-5 to TRBJ2-3; no clear D. The V gene lost 7 bases and the J gene lost 4 bases, with 15 bases spanning the gap. The CDR3 loop spans 14 amino acids. CDR1 and CDR2 (germline): MNHEY, SVGAGI.

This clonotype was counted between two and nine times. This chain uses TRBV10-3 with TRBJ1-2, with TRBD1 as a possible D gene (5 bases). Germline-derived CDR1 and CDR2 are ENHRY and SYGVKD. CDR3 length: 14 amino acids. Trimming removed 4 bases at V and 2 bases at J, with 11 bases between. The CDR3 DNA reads TGTGCCATCAGTGGGACGGGACCGAACTATGGCTACACCTTC. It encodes CAISGTGPNYGYTF.

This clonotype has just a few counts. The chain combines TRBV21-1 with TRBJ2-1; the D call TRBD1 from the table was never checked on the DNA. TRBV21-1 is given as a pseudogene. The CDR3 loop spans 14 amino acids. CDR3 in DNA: TGTGCCAGCGGGACGGTGAGCTCCTACAATGAGCAGTTCTTC. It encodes CASGTVSSYNEQFF.

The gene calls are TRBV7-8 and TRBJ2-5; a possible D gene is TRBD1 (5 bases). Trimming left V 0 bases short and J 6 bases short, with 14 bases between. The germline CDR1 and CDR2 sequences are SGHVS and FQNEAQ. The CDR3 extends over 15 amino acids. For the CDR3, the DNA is TGTGCCAGCAGCTTAGCCTCAGGGTCTGGACAGACCCAGTACTTC. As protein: CASSLASGSGQTQYF.

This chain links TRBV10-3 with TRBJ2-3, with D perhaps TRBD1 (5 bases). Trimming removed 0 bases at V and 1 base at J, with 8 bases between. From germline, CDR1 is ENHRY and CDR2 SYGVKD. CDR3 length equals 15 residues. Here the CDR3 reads CAISESWGGTDTQYF. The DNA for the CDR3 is TGTGCCATCAGTGAGTCCTGGGGCGGCACAGATACGCAGTATTTT.

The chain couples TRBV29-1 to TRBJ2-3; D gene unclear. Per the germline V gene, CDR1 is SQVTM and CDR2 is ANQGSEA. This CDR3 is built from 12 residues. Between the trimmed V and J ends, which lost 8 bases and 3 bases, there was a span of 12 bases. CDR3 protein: CSLRGLTDTQYF. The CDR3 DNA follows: TGCAGCCTGAGAGGCCTAACAGATACGCAGTATTTT.

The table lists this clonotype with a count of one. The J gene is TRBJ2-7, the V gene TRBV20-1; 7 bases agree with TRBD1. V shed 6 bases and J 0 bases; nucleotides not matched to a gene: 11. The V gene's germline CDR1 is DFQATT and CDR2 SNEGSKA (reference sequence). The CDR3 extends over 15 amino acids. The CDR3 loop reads CSAKLTGTDSYEQYF. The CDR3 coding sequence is TGCAGTGCAAAGCTTACCGGGACAGACTCCTACGAGCAGTACTTC.

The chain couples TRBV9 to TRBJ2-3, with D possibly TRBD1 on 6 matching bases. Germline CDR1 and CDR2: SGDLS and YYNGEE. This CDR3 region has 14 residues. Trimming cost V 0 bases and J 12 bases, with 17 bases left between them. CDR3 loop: CASSVGLGGYAQYF. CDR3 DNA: TGTGCCAGCAGCGTAGGTCTAGGGGGATACGCTCAGTATTTT.

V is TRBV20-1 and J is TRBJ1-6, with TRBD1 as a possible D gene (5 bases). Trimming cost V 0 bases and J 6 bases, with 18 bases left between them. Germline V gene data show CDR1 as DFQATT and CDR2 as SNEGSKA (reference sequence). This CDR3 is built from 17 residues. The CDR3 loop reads CSARDPRTGVSNSPLHF. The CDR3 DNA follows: TGCAGTGCTAGAGACCCCCGAACAGGCGTTAGTAATTCACCCCTCCACTTT.

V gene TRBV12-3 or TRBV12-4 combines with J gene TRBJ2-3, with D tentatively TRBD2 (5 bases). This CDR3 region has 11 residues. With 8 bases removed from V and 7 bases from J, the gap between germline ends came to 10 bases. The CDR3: CASALANTQYF. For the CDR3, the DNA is TGTGCCAGCGCCTTAGCGAATACGCAGTATTTT.

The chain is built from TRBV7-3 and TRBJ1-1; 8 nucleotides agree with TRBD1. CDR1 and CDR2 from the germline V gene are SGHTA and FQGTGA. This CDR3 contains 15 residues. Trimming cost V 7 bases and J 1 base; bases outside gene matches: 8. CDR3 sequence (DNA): TGTGCCAGCACTGCAGACAGGGGAAGGAACACTGAAGCTTTCTTT. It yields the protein CASTADRGRNTEAFF. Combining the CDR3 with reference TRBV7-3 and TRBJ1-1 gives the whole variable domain GAGVSQTPSNKVTEKGKYVELRCDPISGHTALYWYRQSLGQGPEFLIYFQGTGAADDSGLPNDRFFAVRPEGSVSTLKIQRTERGDSAVYLCASTADRGRNTEAFFGQGTRLTVV.

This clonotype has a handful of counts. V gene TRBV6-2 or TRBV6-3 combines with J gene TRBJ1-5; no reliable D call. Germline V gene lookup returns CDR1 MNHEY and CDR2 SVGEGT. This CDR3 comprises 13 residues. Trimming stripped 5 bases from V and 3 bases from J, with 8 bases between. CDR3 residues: CASSTPTNQPQHF. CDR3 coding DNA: TGTGCCAGCAGTACCCCGACCAATCAGCCCCAGCATTTT.

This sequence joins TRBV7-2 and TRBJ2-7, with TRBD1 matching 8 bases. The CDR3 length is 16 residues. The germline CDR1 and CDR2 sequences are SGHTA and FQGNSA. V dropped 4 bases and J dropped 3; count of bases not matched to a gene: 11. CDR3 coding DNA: TGTGCCAGCAGCTACTCGCCTCCAGGGGGCGACTACGAGCAGTACTTC. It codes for CASSYSPPGGDYEQYF.